Shown below are 4 T cell receptor beta chains from a single sample sequenced in a study of graft-versus-host responses after intestinal transplantation. No cognate antigen is known for these TCRs. The data were produced by immunoSEQ multiplex PCR, yet TCRdb's version contains in-frame clones alone and is incomplete. The profile covers 130,000 or so clones, with approximately 92% appearing a single time and about 0.16% taken by the ten largest. The sequencing used unstimulated CD4+ T cells sorted from spleen or lymph node cells, collected before intestinal transplant. These receptors were obtained from a human donor who received an intestinal transplant.

The chain employs TRBV6-1 and TRBJ1-1; D is unresolved. Trimming took off 7 bases at V and 10 bases at J, with 16 bases between the two ends. Germline-derived CDR1 and CDR2 are MNHNS and SASEGT. This CDR3 comprises 12 residues. CDR3 sequence reads: CASTKPAEVAFF. The CDR3 nucleotides are TGTGCCAGCACCAAGCCGGCGGAGGTAGCTTTCTTT.

This chain's CDR3 is CASSLKLGLGSPLHF. In DNA form, the CDR3 reads TGTGCCAGCAGCTTAAAGTTAGGCTTGGGATCACCCCTCCACTTT. The chain uses TRBV7-2 and TRBJ1-6; D is uncertain. Germline CDR1 is SGHTA and CDR2 is FQGNSA. The CDR3 extends over 15 amino acids. The V and J ends lost 2 bases and 10 bases respectively, with 15 bases between them.

The chain combines TRBV4-1 with TRBJ2-1; 15 nucleotides line up with TRBD2. The germline V gene encodes CDR1 MGHRA and CDR2 YSYEKL. The CDR3 loop spans 19 amino acids. J gave up 7 bases and V 3 bases, and 13 bases lay outside the gene matches. The CDR3 is CASSHPGTSGGRRRNEQFF. In nucleotides, the CDR3 is TGCGCCAGCAGCCATCCCGGGACTAGCGGGGGGCGACGGAGAAATGAGCAGTTCTTC.

This chain connects TRBV7-8 to TRBJ2-3, with 8 bases matching TRBD2. The germline gives CDR1 SGHVS, CDR2 FQNEAQ. This CDR3 has 14 amino acids. Losses at the gene ends were 3 bases for V and 10 bases for J; bases not matched to a gene: 9. CDR3 nucleotides: TGTGCCAGCAGCTTTGGGACTAGATATATAGCGCAGTATTTT. Its translation: CASSFGTRYIAQYF.